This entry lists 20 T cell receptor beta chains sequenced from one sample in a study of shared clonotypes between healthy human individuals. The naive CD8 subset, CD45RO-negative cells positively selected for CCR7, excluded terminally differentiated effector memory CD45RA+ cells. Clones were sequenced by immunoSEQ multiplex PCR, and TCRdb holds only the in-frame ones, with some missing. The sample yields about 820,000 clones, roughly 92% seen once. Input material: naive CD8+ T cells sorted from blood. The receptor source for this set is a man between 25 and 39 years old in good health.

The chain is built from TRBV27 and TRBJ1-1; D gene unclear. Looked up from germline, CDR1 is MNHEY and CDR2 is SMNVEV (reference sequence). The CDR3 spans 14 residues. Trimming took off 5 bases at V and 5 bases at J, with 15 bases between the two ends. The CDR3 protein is CASSPNRPWTEAFF. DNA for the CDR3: TGTGCCAGCAGTCCAAACCGCCCATGGACTGAAGCTTTCTTT.

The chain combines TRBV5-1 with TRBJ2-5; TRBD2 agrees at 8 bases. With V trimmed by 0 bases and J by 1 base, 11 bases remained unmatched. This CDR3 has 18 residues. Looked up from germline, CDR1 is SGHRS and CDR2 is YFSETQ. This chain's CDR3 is CASSLGLAGGDTQETQYF. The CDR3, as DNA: TGCGCCAGCAGCTTGGGACTGGCGGGAGGCGACACCCAAGAGACCCAGTACTTC.

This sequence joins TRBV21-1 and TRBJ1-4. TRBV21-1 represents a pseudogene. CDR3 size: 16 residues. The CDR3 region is CASSNRSLATNEKLFF. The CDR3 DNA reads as TGTGCCAGCAGCAACAGGAGCCTTGCAACTAATGAAAAACTGTTTTTT.

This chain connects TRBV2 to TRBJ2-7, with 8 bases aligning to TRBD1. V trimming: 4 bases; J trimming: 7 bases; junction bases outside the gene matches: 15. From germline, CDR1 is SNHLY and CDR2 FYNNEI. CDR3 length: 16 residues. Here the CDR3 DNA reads TGTGCCAGCAGTGGGGCCCTCGGGACAGGCCTAGTAGAGCAGTACTTC. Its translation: CASSGALGTGLVEQYF.

CDR3 residues: CASSGTPNTGELFF. For the CDR3, the DNA is TGTGCCAGCAGTGGGACACCAAACACCGGGGAGCTGTTTTTT. The chain links TRBV25-1 to TRBJ2-2; D possibly corresponds to TRBD1 (5 bases). Between the trimmed V and J ends, which lost 4 bases and 2 bases, there was a span of 8 bases. Germline assignment: CDR1 MGHDK and CDR2 SYGVNS. This CDR3 region has 14 residues.

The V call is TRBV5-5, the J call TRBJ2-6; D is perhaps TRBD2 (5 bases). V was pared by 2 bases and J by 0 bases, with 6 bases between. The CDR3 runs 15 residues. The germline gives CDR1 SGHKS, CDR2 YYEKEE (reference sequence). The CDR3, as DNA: TGTGCCAGCAGCTTAGGGAGCTCTGGGGCCAACGTCCTGACTTTC. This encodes CASSLGSSGANVLTF.

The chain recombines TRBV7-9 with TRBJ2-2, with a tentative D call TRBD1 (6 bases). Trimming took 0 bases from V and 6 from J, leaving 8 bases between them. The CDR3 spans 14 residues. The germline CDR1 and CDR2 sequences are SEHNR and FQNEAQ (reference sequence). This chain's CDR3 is CASSLAGAPGELFF. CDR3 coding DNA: TGTGCCAGCAGCTTAGCGGGGGCCCCCGGGGAGCTGTTTTTT. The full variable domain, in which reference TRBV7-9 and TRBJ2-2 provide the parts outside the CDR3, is DTGVSQNPRHKITKRGQNVTFRCDPISEHNRLYWYRQTLGQGPEFLTYFQNEAQLEKSRLLSDRFSAERPKGSFSTLEIQRTEQGDSAMYLCASSLAGAPGELFFGEGSRLTVL.

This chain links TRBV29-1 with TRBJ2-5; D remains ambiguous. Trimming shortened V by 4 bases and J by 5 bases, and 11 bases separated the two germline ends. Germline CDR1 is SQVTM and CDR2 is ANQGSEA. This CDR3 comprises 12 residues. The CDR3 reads CSVVGIFETQYF. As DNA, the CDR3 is TGCAGCGTTGTGGGGATCTTCGAGACCCAGTACTTC.

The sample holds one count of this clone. CDR3 sequence reads: CASSLASGGTEAFF. CDR3 DNA: TGTGCCAGCAGCTTAGCATCCGGGGGGACTGAAGCTTTCTTT. This sequence joins TRBV7-9 and TRBJ1-1; possibly TRBD1 for D (5 bases). V lost 0 bases to trimming and J lost 5 bases, with 10 bases between them. The V gene's germline CDR1 is SEHNR and CDR2 FQNEAQ (reference sequence). CDR3 length: 14 residues.

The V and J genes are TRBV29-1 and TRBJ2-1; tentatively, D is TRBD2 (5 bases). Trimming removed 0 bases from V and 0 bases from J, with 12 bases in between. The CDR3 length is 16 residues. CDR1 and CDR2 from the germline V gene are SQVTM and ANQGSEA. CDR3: CSVEDKRASSYNEQFF. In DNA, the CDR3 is TGCAGCGTTGAAGATAAGAGGGCTAGCTCCTACAATGAGCAGTTCTTC.

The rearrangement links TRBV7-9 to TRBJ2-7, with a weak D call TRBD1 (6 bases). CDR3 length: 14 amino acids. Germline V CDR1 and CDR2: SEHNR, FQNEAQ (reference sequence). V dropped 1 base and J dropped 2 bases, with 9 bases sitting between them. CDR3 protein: CASSLDRATYEQYF. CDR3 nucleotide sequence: TGTGCCAGCAGCTTAGACAGGGCCACCTACGAGCAGTACTTC.

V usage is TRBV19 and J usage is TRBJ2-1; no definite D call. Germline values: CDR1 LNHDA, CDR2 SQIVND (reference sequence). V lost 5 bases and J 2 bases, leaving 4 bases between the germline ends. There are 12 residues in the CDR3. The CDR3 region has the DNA TGTGCCAGTAGTTATGCCTACAATGAGCAGTTCTTC. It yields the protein CASSYAYNEQFF.

CDR3 DNA sequence: TGTGCCAGCAGTTTATCGATAGGGGGAGGCGACGAGCAGTACTTC. Protein product: CASSLSIGGGDEQYF. The rearrangement uses TRBV27 and TRBJ2-7; D tentatively reads TRBD1 or TRBD2 (6 bases each). The CDR3 totals 15 residues. Germline CDR1 MNHEY, CDR2 SMNVEV (reference sequence). V lost 0 bases and J 5 bases, leaving 14 bases between the germline ends.

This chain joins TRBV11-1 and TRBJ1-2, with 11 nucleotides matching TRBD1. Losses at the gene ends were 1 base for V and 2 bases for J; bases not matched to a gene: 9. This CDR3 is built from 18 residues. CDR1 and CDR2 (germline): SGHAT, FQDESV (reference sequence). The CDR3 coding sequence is TGTGCCAGCAGCTTAGTTAGGACAGGGGGCATGAAGAACTATGGCTACACCTTC. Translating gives CASSLVRTGGMKNYGYTF.

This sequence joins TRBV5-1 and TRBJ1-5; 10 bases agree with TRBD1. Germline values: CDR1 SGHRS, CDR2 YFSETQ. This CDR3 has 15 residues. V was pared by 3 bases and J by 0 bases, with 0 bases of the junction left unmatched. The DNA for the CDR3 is TGCGCCAGCAGCTGGACAGGGGGTAGCAATCAGCCCCAGCATTTT. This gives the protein CASSWTGGSNQPQHF.

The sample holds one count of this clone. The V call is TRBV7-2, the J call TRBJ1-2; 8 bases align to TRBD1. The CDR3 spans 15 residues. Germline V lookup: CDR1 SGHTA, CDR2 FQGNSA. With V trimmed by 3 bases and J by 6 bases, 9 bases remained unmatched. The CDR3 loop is CASSFPGQVVDGYTF. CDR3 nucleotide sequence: TGTGCCAGCAGCTTTCCGGGACAGGTCGTCGATGGCTACACCTTC. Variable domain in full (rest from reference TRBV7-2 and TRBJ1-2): GAGVSQSPSNKVTEKGKDVELRCDPISGHTALYWYRQSLGQGLEFLIYFQGNSAPDKSGLPSDRFSAERTGGSVSTLTIQRTQQEDSAVYLCASSFPGQVVDGYTFGSGTRLTVV.

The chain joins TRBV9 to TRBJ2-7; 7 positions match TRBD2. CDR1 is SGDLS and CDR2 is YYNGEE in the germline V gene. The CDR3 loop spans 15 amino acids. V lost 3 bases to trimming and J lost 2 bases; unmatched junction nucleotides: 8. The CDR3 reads CASSASGTTTYEQYF. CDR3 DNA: TGTGCCAGCAGCGCCTCAGGGACTACAACCTACGAGCAGTACTTC.

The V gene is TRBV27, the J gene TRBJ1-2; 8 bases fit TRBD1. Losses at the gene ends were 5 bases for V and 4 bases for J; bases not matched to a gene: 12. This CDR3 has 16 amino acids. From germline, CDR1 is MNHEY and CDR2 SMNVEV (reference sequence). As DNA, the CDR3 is TGTGCCAGCAGTCCATCGATGGGACAGGTGCCCTATGGCTACACCTTC. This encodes CASSPSMGQVPYGYTF.

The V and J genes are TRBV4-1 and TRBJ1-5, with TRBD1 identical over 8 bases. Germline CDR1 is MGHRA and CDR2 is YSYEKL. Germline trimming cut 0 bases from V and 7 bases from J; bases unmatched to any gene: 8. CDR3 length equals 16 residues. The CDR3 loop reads CASSQDPGQATQPQHF. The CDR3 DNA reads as TGCGCCAGCAGCCAAGACCCGGGACAGGCCACACAGCCCCAGCATTTT.

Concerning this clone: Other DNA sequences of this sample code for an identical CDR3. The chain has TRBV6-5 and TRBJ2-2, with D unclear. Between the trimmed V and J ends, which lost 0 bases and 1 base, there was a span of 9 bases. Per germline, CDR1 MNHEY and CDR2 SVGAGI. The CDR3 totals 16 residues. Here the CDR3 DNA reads TGTGCCAGCAGTTACTCGACTGGATTGAACACCGGGGAGCTGTTTTTT. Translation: CASSYSTGLNTGELFF.